The 6 T cell receptor beta chains below all came from one sample that was sequenced in a study of blood T cell repertoires in COVID-19. Measured with immunoSEQ multiplex PCR; TCRdb has only the in-frame clones, and not every one. The sample has some 48,000 clones, about nine tenths seen once. Sequencing input: peripheral blood. The receptor source for this set is a woman older than 75 in a cohort sampled during active or convalescent COVID-19.

This sequence joins TRBV11-3 and TRBJ2-1; D might be TRBD2 (5 bases). The CDR3 has 14 residues. Germline CDR1 and CDR2: SGHNT and YENEEA. Trimming shortened V by 4 bases and J by 4 bases, and 11 bases separated the two germline ends. The CDR3: CASSSIGSYNEQFF. CDR3 DNA sequence: TGTGCCAGCAGCTCCATTGGGAGTTACAATGAGCAGTTCTTC. Filled out from reference TRBV11-3 and TRBJ2-1, the complete variable domain reads EAGVVQSPRYKIIEKKQPVAFWCNPISGHNTLYWYLQNLGQGPELLIRYENEEAVDDSQLPKDRFSAERLKGVDSTLKIQPAELGDSAVYLCASSSIGSYNEQFFGPGTRLTVL.

This sequence joins TRBV10-2 and TRBJ1-1, with a possible D match to TRBD1 (6 bases). Trimming pared 4 bases from V and 3 bases from J, leaving 12 bases between. The CDR3 length is 14 residues. Germline lookup yields CDR1 WSHSY and CDR2 SAAADI. DNA of the CDR3: TGCGCCAGCAGTGCGGTAGGGGGGGACACTGAAGCTTTCTTT. Translated: CASSAVGGDTEAFF.

The rearrangement uses TRBV7-2 and TRBJ2-5; 12 bases map to TRBD2. V lost 5 bases and J lost 5; bases outside the gene matches: 9. The CDR3 spans 16 residues. Germline V gene data show CDR1 as SGHTA and CDR2 as FQGNSA. CDR3 nucleotides: TGTGCCAGCAGCCTGGGACTAGCGGGCGCGGGGGAGACCCAGTACTTC. It yields the protein CASSLGLAGAGETQYF.

In nucleotides, the CDR3 is TGTGCCAGCAGTTTCGTCTCCGGGACAGGGGGTGAAAAACTGTTTTTT. It yields the protein CASSFVSGTGGEKLFF. This chain uses TRBV6-5 with TRBJ1-4, with 11 bases matching TRBD1. CDR1 is MNHEY and CDR2 is SVGAGI in the germline V gene. V dropped 4 bases and J dropped 7; count of bases not matched to a gene: 8. The CDR3 has 16 amino acids.

The rearrangement links TRBV5-1 to TRBJ2-2; unclear D gene. Germline V gene lookup returns CDR1 SGHRS and CDR2 YFSETQ. The CDR3 extends over 14 amino acids. V was clipped by 0 bases and J by 4 bases, with 7 bases between them. This CDR3 reads CASSLATITGELFF. CDR3 DNA: TGCGCCAGCAGCTTGGCGACAATCACCGGGGAGCTGTTTTTT.

The chain has TRBV5-1 and TRBJ2-5; the D gene is possibly TRBD1 (6 bases). This CDR3 is 15 amino acids long. V lost 2 bases to trimming and J lost 5 bases, with 16 bases between them. CDR1 is SGHRS and CDR2 is YFSETQ in the germline V gene. CDR3 in amino acids: CASSLFRTGTETQYF. For the CDR3, the DNA is TGCGCCAGCAGCTTATTTCGTACAGGGACGGAGACCCAGTACTTC.